This T cell receptor (beta chain) was sequenced during a study of early T cells in non-severe SARS-CoV-2 infection. Study-wide context: Sequenced material consisted of bulk RNA (from unsorted whole blood), and chains were unpaired.

This clonotype has at least ten counts. MiXCR, run by TCRdb on the 5' RACE reads, gives a single entry per CDR3 protein. The sample has 70,000 to 95,000 distinct CDR3 sequences, under 15% seen once. From germline, CDR1 is SGHKS and CDR2 YYEKEE (reference sequence). This CDR3 is 16 amino acids long. Trimming took off 0 bases at V and 0 bases at J, with 10 bases between the two ends. This sequence was found in an adult who was a healthcare worker with PCR-confirmed SARS-CoV-2 infection or an uninfected control (not recorded which). The sequenced material came from whole blood. The chain employs TRBV5-5 and TRBJ1-5; D call uncertain. In nucleotides, the CDR3 is TGTGCCAGCAGCTTGGTCGGCAGCGATAGCAATCAGCCCCAGCATTTT. It translates to CASSLVGSDSNQPQHF.